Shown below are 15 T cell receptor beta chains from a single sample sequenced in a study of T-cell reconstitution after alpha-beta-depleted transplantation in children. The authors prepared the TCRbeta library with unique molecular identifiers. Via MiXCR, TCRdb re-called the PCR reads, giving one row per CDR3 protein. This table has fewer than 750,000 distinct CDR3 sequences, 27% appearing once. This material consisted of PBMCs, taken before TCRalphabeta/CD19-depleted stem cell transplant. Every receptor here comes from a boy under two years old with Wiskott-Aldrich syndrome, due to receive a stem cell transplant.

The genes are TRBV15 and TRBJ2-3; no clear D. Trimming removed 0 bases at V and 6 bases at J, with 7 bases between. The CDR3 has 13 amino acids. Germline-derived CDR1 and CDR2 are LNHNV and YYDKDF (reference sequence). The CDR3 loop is CATSREPWDTQYF. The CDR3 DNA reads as TGTGCCACCAGCAGAGAGCCGTGGGATACGCAGTATTTT. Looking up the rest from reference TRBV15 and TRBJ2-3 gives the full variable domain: DAMVIQNPRYQVTQFGKPVTLSCSQTLNHNVMYWYQQKSSQAPKLLFHYYDKDFNNEADTPDNFQSRRPNTSFCFLDIRSPGLGDTAMYLCATSREPWDTQYFGPGTRLTVL.

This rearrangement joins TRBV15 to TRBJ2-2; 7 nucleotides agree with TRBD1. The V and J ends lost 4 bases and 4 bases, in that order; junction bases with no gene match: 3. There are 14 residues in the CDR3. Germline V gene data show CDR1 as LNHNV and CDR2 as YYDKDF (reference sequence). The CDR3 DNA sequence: TGTGCCACCAGCATTAACAGGGGCACCGGGGAGCTGTTTTTT. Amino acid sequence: CATSINRGTGELFF. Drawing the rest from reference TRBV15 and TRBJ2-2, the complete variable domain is DAMVIQNPRYQVTQFGKPVTLSCSQTLNHNVMYWYQQKSSQAPKLLFHYYDKDFNNEADTPDNFQSRRPNTSFCFLDIRSPGLGDTAMYLCATSINRGTGELFFGEGSRLTVL.

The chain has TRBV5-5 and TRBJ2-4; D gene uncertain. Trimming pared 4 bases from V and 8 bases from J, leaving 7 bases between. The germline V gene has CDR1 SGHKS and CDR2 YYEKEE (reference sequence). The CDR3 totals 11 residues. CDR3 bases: TGTGCCAGCAGCCCTGCGGACATTCAGTACTTC. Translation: CASSPADIQYF. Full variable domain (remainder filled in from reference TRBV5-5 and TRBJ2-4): DAGVTQSPTHLIKTRGQQVTLRCSPISGHKSVSWYQQVLGQGPQFIFQYYEKEERGRGNFPDRFSARQFPNYSSELNVNALLLGDSALYLCASSPADIQYFGAGTRLSVL.

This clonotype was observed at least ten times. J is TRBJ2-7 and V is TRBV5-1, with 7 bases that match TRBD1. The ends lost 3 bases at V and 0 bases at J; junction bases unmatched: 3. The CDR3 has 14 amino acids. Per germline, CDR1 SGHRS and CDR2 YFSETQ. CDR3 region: CASSSTGSSYEQYF. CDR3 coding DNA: TGCGCCAGCAGCTCGACAGGGAGCTCCTACGAGCAGTACTTC.

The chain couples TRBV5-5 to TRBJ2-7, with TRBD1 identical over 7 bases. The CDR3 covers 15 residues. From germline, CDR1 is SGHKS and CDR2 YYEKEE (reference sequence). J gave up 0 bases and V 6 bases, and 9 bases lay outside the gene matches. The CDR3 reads CASTPTGKSSYEQYF. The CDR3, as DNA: TGTGCCAGCACCCCGACAGGGAAGAGCTCCTACGAGCAGTACTTC. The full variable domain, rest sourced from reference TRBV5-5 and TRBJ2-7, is DAGVTQSPTHLIKTRGQQVTLRCSPISGHKSVSWYQQVLGQGPQFIFQYYEKEERGRGNFPDRFSARQFPNYSSELNVNALLLGDSALYLCASTPTGKSSYEQYFGPGTRLTVT.

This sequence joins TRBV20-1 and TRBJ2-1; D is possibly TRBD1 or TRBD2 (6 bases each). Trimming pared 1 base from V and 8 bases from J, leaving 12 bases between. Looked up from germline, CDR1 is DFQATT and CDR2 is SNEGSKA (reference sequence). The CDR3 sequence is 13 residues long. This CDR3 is CSARGTRGDEQFF. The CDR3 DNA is TGCAGTGCTAGAGGTACTAGGGGGGATGAGCAGTTCTTC.

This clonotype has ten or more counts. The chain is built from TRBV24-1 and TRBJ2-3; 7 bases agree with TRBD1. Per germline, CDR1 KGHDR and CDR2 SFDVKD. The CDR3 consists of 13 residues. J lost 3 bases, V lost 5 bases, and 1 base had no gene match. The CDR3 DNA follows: TGTGCCACCAGTGCAGGGGGAACAGATACGCAGTATTTT. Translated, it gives CATSAGGTDTQYF.

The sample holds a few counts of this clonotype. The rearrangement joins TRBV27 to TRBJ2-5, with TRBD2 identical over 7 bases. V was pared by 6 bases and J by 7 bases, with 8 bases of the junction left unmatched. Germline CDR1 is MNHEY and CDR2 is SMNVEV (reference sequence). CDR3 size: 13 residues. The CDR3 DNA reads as TGTGCCAGCAGAAATGGACTAGGTGCGACCCAGTACTTC. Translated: CASRNGLGATQYF.

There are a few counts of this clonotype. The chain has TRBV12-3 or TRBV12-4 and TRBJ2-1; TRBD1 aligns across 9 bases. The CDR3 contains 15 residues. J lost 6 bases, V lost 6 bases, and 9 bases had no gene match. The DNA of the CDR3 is TGTGCCAGCAGGCCCGGGGACAGGGAATTCAATGAGCAGTTCTTC. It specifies CASRPGDREFNEQFF.

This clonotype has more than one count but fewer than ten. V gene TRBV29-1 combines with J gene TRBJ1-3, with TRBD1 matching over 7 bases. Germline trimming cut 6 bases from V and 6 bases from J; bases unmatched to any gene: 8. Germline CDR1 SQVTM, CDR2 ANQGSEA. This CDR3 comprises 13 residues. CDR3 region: CSVEGASENTIYF. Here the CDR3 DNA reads TGCAGCGTCGAGGGGGCGTCCGAAAACACCATATATTTT.

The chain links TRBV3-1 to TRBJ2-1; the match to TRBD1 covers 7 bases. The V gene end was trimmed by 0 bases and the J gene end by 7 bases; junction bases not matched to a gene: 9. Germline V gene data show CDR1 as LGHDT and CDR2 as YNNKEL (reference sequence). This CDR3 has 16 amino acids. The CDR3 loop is CASSQDGTAKRNEQFF. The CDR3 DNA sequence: TGTGCCAGCAGCCAAGATGGGACAGCAAAGAGGAATGAGCAGTTCTTC.

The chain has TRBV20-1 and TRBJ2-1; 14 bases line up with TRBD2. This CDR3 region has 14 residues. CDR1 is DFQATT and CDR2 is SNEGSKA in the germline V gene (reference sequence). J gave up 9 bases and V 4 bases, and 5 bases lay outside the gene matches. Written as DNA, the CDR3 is TGCAGTGCTACTCCCGGACTAGCGGGAGGTGAGCAGTTCTTC. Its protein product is CSATPGLAGGEQFF.

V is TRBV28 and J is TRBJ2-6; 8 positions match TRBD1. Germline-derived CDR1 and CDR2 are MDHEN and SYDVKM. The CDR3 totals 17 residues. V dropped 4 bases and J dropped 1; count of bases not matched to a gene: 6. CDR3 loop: CASSSPRQGSGANVLTF. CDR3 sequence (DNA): TGTGCCAGCAGTTCCCCGAGACAGGGGTCTGGGGCCAACGTCCTGACTTTC.

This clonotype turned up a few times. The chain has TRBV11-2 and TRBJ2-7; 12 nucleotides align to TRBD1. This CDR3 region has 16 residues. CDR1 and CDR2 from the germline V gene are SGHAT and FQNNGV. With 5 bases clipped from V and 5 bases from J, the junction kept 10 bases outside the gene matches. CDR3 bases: TGTGCCAGCAGCCGCAGCCCGGGACAGGGGGCCAACGAGCAGTACTTC. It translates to CASSRSPGQGANEQYF.

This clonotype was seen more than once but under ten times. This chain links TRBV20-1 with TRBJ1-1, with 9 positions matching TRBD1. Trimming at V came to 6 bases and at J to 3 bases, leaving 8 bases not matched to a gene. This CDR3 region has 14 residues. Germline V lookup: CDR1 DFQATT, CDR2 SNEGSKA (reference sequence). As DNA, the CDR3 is TGCAGTGCCCGTTCACAGGGGGCTTACACTGAAGCTTTCTTT. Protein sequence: CSARSQGAYTEAFF.